This entry lists 14 T cell receptor beta chains sequenced from one sample in a study of blood T cells in healthy people across ages. With a J-beta primer mix and a sample-barcoded 5' primer, a second PCR ran 7 to 11 cycles. One entry per CDR3 protein results from TCRdb running MiXCR on the 5' RACE reads. This table holds some 1.8 million distinct CDR3 sequences, 39% found once. The material sequenced was blood. All receptors come from a human donor in good health.

The chain employs TRBV4-3 and TRBJ2-7, with D possibly being TRBD1 (5 bases). V lost 4 bases and J 3 bases, leaving 19 bases between the germline ends. The germline V gene encodes CDR1 LGHNA and CDR2 YSLEER. The CDR3 runs to 16 residues. The CDR3 nucleotides are TGCGCCAGCAGCCCCTCATCGGCAGGGTTGGGCTACGAGCAGTACTTC. Its translation: CASSPSSAGLGYEQYF.

In its sample, this clonotype was seen a few times. The rearrangement joins TRBV29-1 to TRBJ2-3; tentatively, D is TRBD1 or TRBD2 (6 bases each). V was cut by 8 bases and J by 2 bases, with 20 bases left in between. CDR1 SQVTM and CDR2 ANQGSEA come from the germline V gene. This CDR3 region has 15 residues. The chain's CDR3 is CSFGGPGINTDTQYF. The CDR3 DNA reads TGCAGCTTTGGGGGGCCAGGCATTAACACAGATACGCAGTATTTT.

The chain recombines TRBV6-1 with TRBJ2-1; TRBD2 aligns across 8 bases. Germline CDR1 and CDR2: MNHNS and SASEGT. The J segment lost 3 bases and the V segment lost 6 bases, leaving 13 bases of the junction unmatched. The CDR3 spans 17 residues. The CDR3 loop reads CASSLSYIAGRYNEQFF. CDR3 bases: TGTGCCAGCAGCCTATCGTACATAGCGGGGCGCTACAATGAGCAGTTCTTC.

There are many counts of this clonotype. This chain links TRBV6-5 with TRBJ2-3, with D possibly matching TRBD2 (6 bases). V was pared by 8 bases and J by 3 bases, with 9 bases between. The CDR3 has 12 residues. Germline V gene data show CDR1 as MNHEY and CDR2 as SVGAGI. The CDR3 is CASQRATDTQYF. The CDR3 DNA reads as TGTGCCAGCCAGCGGGCAACAGATACGCAGTATTTT.

The rearrangement uses TRBV20-1 and TRBJ2-3; D might be TRBD2 (7 bases). This CDR3 is 16 amino acids long. V lost 6 bases to trimming and J lost 2 bases, with 21 bases between them. CDR1 is DFQATT, CDR2 SNEGSKA, per germline (reference sequence). The CDR3 reads CSARGRPSGYTDTQYF. The CDR3 DNA reads TGCAGTGCCAGGGGAAGACCTAGCGGCTACACAGATACGCAGTATTTT.

This clonotype occurred a few times. The CDR3 spells CASILQGGNEKLFF. In nucleotides, the CDR3 is TGTGCCAGCATCCTACAGGGGGGAAATGAAAAACTGTTTTTT. The chain joins TRBV2 to TRBJ1-4; 8 nucleotides align to TRBD1. V gave up 7 bases and J gave up 5 bases; unmatched junction bases: 6. This CDR3 comprises 14 residues. CDR1 and CDR2 (germline): SNHLY, FYNNEI.

The rearrangement links TRBV29-1 to TRBJ1-4, with TRBD1 as a possible D gene (5 bases). Germline CDR1 and CDR2: SQVTM and ANQGSEA. This CDR3 has 13 amino acids. Trimming pared 8 bases from V and 8 bases from J, leaving 18 bases between. The CDR3 region has the DNA TGCAGCATCGGAGGAGGCCCAGGGGAAAAACTGTTTTTT. It codes for CSIGGGPGEKLFF.

This clonotype was counted a few times. The J gene is TRBJ2-7, the V gene TRBV5-8, with D unclear. Trimming left V 0 bases short and J 4 bases short, with 14 bases between. Germline loops: CDR1 SGHTS, CDR2 YDEGEE. There are 15 residues in the CDR3. In DNA form, the CDR3 reads TGTGCCAGCAGCTTGGACAGAATCGCTACATACGAGCAGTACTTC. This sequence encodes CASSLDRIATYEQYF. Together with reference TRBV5-8 and TRBJ2-7, the CDR3 gives the full variable domain: EAGVTQSPTHLIKTRGQQATLRCSPISGHTSVYWYQQALGLGLQFLLWYDEGEERNRGNFPPRFSGRQFPNYSSELNVNALELEDSALYLCASSLDRIATYEQYFGPGTRLTVT.

This clonotype has just a few counts. The gene calls are TRBV20-1 and TRBJ2-7, with TRBD1 matching over 8 bases. Unmatched junction bases numbered 7, after V lost 6 bases and J lost 3 bases. The germline gives CDR1 DFQATT, CDR2 SNEGSKA (reference sequence). The CDR3 has 13 residues. The CDR3 coding sequence is TGCAGTGCACCGACAGGGGCGCGCTACGAGCAGTACTTC. Translation gives CSAPTGARYEQYF.

The chain uses TRBV10-3 and TRBJ2-1, with 8 nucleotides matching TRBD2. The end of the DNA fits TRBJ2-7 better, so the J call may be wrong. This CDR3 is 14 amino acids long. Germline V gene data show CDR1 as ENHRY and CDR2 as SYGVKD. CDR3 amino acids: CAISGRGDPFEQYF. The DNA of the CDR3 is TGTGCCATCAGTGGGCGGGGGGATCCATTCGAGCAGTACTTC.

This clonotype came up many times. The chain is built from TRBV29-1 and TRBJ2-1, with D uncertain. This CDR3 is 11 amino acids long. Trimming shortened V by 4 bases and J by 10 bases, and 11 bases separated the two germline ends. The germline CDR1 and CDR2 sequences are SQVTM and ANQGSEA. CDR3 DNA sequence: TGCAGCGTTGCAGGACCAAAGGAGCAGTTCTTC. This codes for CSVAGPKEQFF.

The chain joins TRBV7-2 to TRBJ1-6; D is uncertain. There are 15 residues in the CDR3. V was trimmed by 2 bases and J by 5 bases, leaving 10 bases between them. CDR1 is SGHTA and CDR2 is FQGNSA in the germline V gene. CDR3 sequence (DNA): TGTGCCAGCAGCTTACAGTCCGCTCATAATTCACCCCTCCACTTT. It yields the protein CASSLQSAHNSPLHF. The full variable domain, in which reference TRBV7-2 and TRBJ1-6 provide the parts outside the CDR3, is GAGVSQSPSNKVTEKGKDVELRCDPISGHTALYWYRQSLGQGLEFLIYFQGNSAPDKSGLPSDRFSAERTGGSVSTLTIQRTQQEDSAVYLCASSLQSAHNSPLHFGNGTRLTVT.

This chain uses TRBV7-2 with TRBJ2-3; perhaps TRBD2 as D (6 bases). In germline, CDR1 is SGHTA, CDR2 FQGNSA. This CDR3 contains 18 residues. V lost 4 bases and J 4 bases, leaving 24 bases between the germline ends. CDR3 DNA sequence: TGTGCCAGCAGCTCCGGAACGACTAGTGGCGGATACGCAGATACGCAGTATTTT. Translated, it gives CASSSGTTSGGYADTQYF.

V is TRBV5-1 and J is TRBJ1-4; TRBD1 matches 8 bases. CDR1 is SGHRS and CDR2 is YFSETQ in the germline V gene. The V gene end was trimmed by 0 bases and the J gene end by 8 bases; junction bases not matched to a gene: 12. This CDR3 contains 17 residues. The CDR3, as DNA: TGCGCCAGCAGCTTGGTCGGCCAGGGGGCGATTCAGGAAAAACTGTTTTTT. It translates to CASSLVGQGAIQEKLFF. Drawing the rest from reference TRBV5-1 and TRBJ1-4, the complete variable domain is KAGVTQTPRYLIKTRGQQVTLSCSPISGHRSVSWYQQTPGQGLQFLFEYFSETQRNKGNFPGRFSGRQFSNSRSEMNVSTLELGDSALYLCASSLVGQGAIQEKLFFGSGTQLSVL.